This T cell receptor beta chain emerged from a study of CD8 T cells in ankylosing spondylitis. The study's findings and limits: The disease-linked clones had a CD8+ phenotype and low blood frequencies. Blood from ankylosing spondylitis patients appeared to carry a characteristic roughly 8-variant TCR beta motif.

Molecular-barcoded quantitative 5'-RACE produced these TCR beta libraries. MiXCR was run by TCRdb on the 5' RACE reads, yielding one entry per CDR3 protein. The sample records roughly 490,000 distinct CDR3 sequences, 5.3% being singletons. This clonotype was recorded many times. The target antigen is unknown. Germline and junction disagree at one end, which may indicate a read error. The CDR3 length is 15 residues. Looked up from germline, CDR1 is SSHAT and CDR2 is FNYEAQ (reference sequence). The sequenced sample consisted of blood, either unsorted or a sorted T cell fraction (not recorded which). The TCR comes from a male donor with ankylosing spondylitis. The chain is built from TRBV7-7 and TRBJ2-5; no clear D gene. The CDR3 DNA reads TGTGCTAGCAGCTTCGGAGAACACTACCAAGAGACCCAGTACTTC. It encodes CASSFGEHYQETQYF.